This T cell receptor (beta chain) was recovered during a study of cytomegalovirus exposure and HLA in healthy donors. Overall study findings and caveats: Looking again later, the authors saw that most CMV-associated TCR beta chains seemed HLA-restricted. There were a few CMV-associated chains whose specificity for CMV antigens was confirmed in vitro. It has been reported that TCR beta sequences accurately predicted the HLA-A and HLA-B alleles of most subjects. Differences between HLA loci emerged in a later analysis of TCR association rates, with DRB1 most and HLA-C fewest.

Regarding this clone: Its antigen is not known.

The J segment lost 5 bases and the V segment lost 5 bases, leaving 3 bases of the junction unmatched. CDR3 length: 14 residues. CDR1 and CDR2 (germline): MNHEY, SVGAGI. PCR involved 60 Vbeta and 13 Jbeta primers. Clones were sequenced by immunoSEQ multiplex PCR, and TCRdb holds only the in-frame ones, with some missing. The table lists around 75,000 clones, 75% to 85% of them singletons. The sequenced sample was PBMCs. The sequence derives from a man aged 35-49 years in good health and CMV-seronegative. V and J are TRBV6-5 and TRBJ2-2, with 9 bases aligning to TRBD1. CDR3 in DNA: TGTGCCAGCAGTGGACAGGGGAGGACCGGGGAGCTGTTTTTT. This encodes CASSGQGRTGELFF.